Sequencing of this T cell receptor beta chain was carried out in a study of shared clonotypes between healthy human individuals. Broader study findings: With a few donors compared, roughly 4.9% of naive CD4 clonotypes were shared.

As for this clone: Antigen: not known.

CDR1 and CDR2 from the germline V gene are SNHLY and FYNNEI. After removal of 5 bases from V and 5 bases from J, the junction contained 7 bases not matched to a gene. There are 15 residues in the CDR3. Sequencing used immunoSEQ multiplex PCR; TCRdb keeps in-frame clones, though not all of them. This table holds fewer than 1.6 million clones, roughly 98.5% found once. The genes are TRBV2 and TRBJ2-7; 12 bases fit TRBD2. This clonotype originated in a young man in good health. The sample was naive CD4+ T cells sorted from blood. The subset is: CD45RA+ positively selected. The CDR3 coding sequence is TGTGCCAGCAGTCGCCGGACTAGCGGGATTAACGAGCAGTACTTC. Encoded protein: CASSRRTSGINEQYF.